The entry below describes one TCR beta chain. These data are taken from a study of blood T cell repertoires in COVID-19. Across the study: The United States, Italy and Spain were the sources of the acute and convalescent COVID-19 samples. The cDNA or gDNA used as material had been derived from T cells, B-cell-depleted T cells, or PBMCs.

Per the study methods: From reference gene primer amplification, estimates of nucleated cell counts were derived. Data came from immunoSEQ multiplex PCR; TCRdb stores just in-frame clones and leaves some out. V and J calls and clone size are given by that table; D and trimming were obtained from the DNA. The sample holds around 99,000 clones, about nine tenths seen once. Source material: peripheral blood. The TCR comes from a man aged 50 or older with acute or convalescent COVID-19.

CDR3 nucleotide sequence: TGTGCCAGCAGCCCCCGGAACGGGGTGATAGGGACAGATACGCAGTATTTT. This translates into CASSPRNGVIGTDTQYF. V and J are TRBV11-3 and TRBJ2-3; a possible D gene is TRBD2 (5 bases). The CDR3 consists of 17 residues. V was trimmed by 5 bases and J by 3 bases, leaving 21 bases between them. Germline-derived CDR1 and CDR2 are SGHNT and YENEEA.